This TCR beta chain derives from a study of cytomegalovirus exposure and HLA in healthy donors. The CDR3 contains 13 residues. V dropped 0 bases and J dropped 3 bases, with 6 bases sitting between them. Germline CDR1 is MGHRA and CDR2 is YSYEKL. General study results and limits: As a later analysis showed, a missense DCLRE1C variant was linked to trimming of TCR beta V- and J-genes.

Turning to this clone: The antigen is not known.

Researchers ran the PCR with 60 Vbeta and 13 Jbeta primers. Data came from immunoSEQ multiplex PCR; TCRdb stores just in-frame clones and leaves some out. The sample includes about 62,000 clones, about 89% seen only once; the top ten take about 1.5%. The clonotype was recovered from a man between 18 and 29 years old in good health and CMV-seronegative. The specimen was PBMCs. The V call is TRBV4-1, the J call TRBJ2-7; D is ambiguous. DNA of the CDR3: TGCGCCAGCAGCCAAGAACCCGGCTACGAGCAGTACTTC. Its translation is CASSQEPGYEQYF.